This T cell receptor (beta chain) is drawn from a study of CD8 T cells in ankylosing spondylitis. This clonotype showed up just a few times. Its antigen is not identified. The CDR3 runs 16 residues. The V and J ends lost 2 bases and 3 bases respectively, with 16 bases between them. Per the germline V gene, CDR1 is MDHEN and CDR2 is SYDVKM. Study results and limitations: Blood from ankylosing spondylitis patients appeared to carry a characteristic eight-variant TCR beta motif. Disease-linked clones were CD8+ and relatively rare in peripheral blood.

MiXCR, run by TCRdb on the 5' RACE reads, gives a single entry per CDR3 protein. Here the sample spans about 750,000 distinct CDR3 sequences, under 20% being singletons. Sequences were obtained from blood, either unsorted or a sorted T cell fraction (not recorded which). The chain combines TRBV28 with TRBJ2-5; a weak D match, TRBD2 (6 bases). This clonotype was sampled from a male donor with ankylosing spondylitis. The CDR3 loop reads CASSLTRRVREETQYF. The CDR3 DNA reads as TGTGCCAGCAGTTTAACAAGGAGGGTCAGGGAAGAGACCCAGTACTTC.